One and the same sample provided the 32 T cell receptor beta chains below, sequenced in a study of early T cells in non-severe SARS-CoV-2 infection. MiXCR, run by TCRdb on the 5' RACE reads, gives a single entry per CDR3 protein. The sample consists of 60,000 or so distinct CDR3 sequences, 9.3% of them appearing once. The material sequenced was whole blood. These receptors came from an adult who was a healthcare worker with PCR-confirmed SARS-CoV-2 infection or an uninfected control (not recorded which).

This clonotype was recorded at least ten times. This rearrangement joins TRBV27 to TRBJ2-2, with D maybe TRBD1 (6 bases). With 0 bases removed from V and 3 bases from J, the gap between germline ends came to 14 bases. Germline V gene lookup returns CDR1 MNHEY and CDR2 SMNVEV (reference sequence). The CDR3 totals 17 residues. DNA for the CDR3: TGTGCCAGCAGTTTATCGATCCGGGACACCTACACCGGGGAGCTGTTTTTT. This encodes CASSLSIRDTYTGELFF.

This clonotype came up many times. This chain uses TRBV10-3 with TRBJ2-1, with D possibly TRBD2 on 6 matching bases. Trimming removed 3 bases from V and 0 bases from J, with 9 bases in between. Per germline, CDR1 ENHRY and CDR2 SYGVKD. CDR3 length: 15 residues. CDR3 DNA: TGTGCCATCAGTGATGGAGCGGGCTCCTACAATGAGCAGTTCTTC. Translating gives CAISDGAGSYNEQFF.

This clonotype was seen more than once but under ten times. This chain uses TRBV19 with TRBJ2-3; D is perhaps TRBD1 (5 bases). Germline V lookup: CDR1 LNHDA, CDR2 SQIVND (reference sequence). The CDR3 runs 15 residues. V gave up 4 bases and J gave up 2 bases, with 13 bases separating them. CDR3: CASSRRGRNTDTQYF. The CDR3 DNA reads TGTGCCAGTAGTAGAAGGGGCAGGAACACAGATACGCAGTATTTT. The full variable domain, rest sourced from reference TRBV19 and TRBJ2-3, is DGGITQSPKYLFRKEGQNVTLSCEQNLNHDAMYWYRQDPGQGLRLIYYSQIVNDFQKGDIAEGYSVSREKKESFPLTVTSAQKNPTAFYLCASSRRGRNTDTQYFGPGTRLTVL.

The V and J genes are TRBV6-6 and TRBJ1-4, with D possibly TRBD1 on 5 matching bases. Germline V gene data show CDR1 as MNHNY and CDR2 as SVGAGI (reference sequence). The CDR3 sequence is 17 residues long. Trimming cost V 4 bases and J 7 bases, with 22 bases left between them. The CDR3 protein is CASSSPHRDGGREKLFF. The CDR3 DNA sequence: TGTGCCAGCAGTTCCCCCCACCGGGACGGAGGCCGTGAAAAACTGTTTTTT.

V usage is TRBV18 and J usage is TRBJ1-1; D unresolved. This CDR3 has 13 residues. Trimming left V 0 bases short and J 5 bases short, with 7 bases between. Germline V gene data show CDR1 as KGHSH and CDR2 as LQKENI. CDR3 residues: CASSPPSVTEAFF. The CDR3 DNA reads as TGTGCCAGCTCACCACCTTCGGTTACTGAAGCTTTCTTT.

The chain employs TRBV6-1 and TRBJ1-2; no clear D gene. The germline V and J ends were trimmed by 4 bases and 8 bases, with 14 bases remaining between them. Germline V CDR1 and CDR2: MNHNS, SASEGT. This CDR3 is 13 amino acids long. CDR3 nucleotides: TGTGCCAGCAGTGGGAACACCCGCGGGGGCTACACCTTC. This codes for CASSGNTRGGYTF.

This clonotype was seen many times. This chain connects TRBV7-3 to TRBJ1-5; 8 bases are shared with TRBD1. Germline trimming cut 7 bases from V and 6 bases from J; bases unmatched to any gene: 11. This CDR3 comprises 15 residues. CDR1 is SGHTA and CDR2 is FQGTGA in the germline V gene. The CDR3 DNA reads as TGTGCCAGCATCCGAGGGGACAGGCACCGTCAGCCCCAGCATTTT. This codes for CASIRGDRHRQPQHF.

This clonotype was counted a few times. The rearrangement uses TRBV6-5 and TRBJ2-7, with 10 bases that match TRBD2. The CDR3 loop spans 15 amino acids. V was clipped by 5 bases and J by 3 bases; unmatched bases: 7. Germline CDR1 MNHEY, CDR2 SVGAGI. The CDR3 nucleotides are TGTGCCAGCAGTGCGTGGGTAGCGGGGGGCTACGAGCAGTACTTC. Its translation: CASSAWVAGGYEQYF.

The sample holds many counts of this clonotype. CDR3 DNA sequence: TGTGCCAGCAGCGGTCTCCCGACGAGCTCCTACAATGAGCAGTTCTTC. This gives the protein CASSGLPTSSYNEQFF. The V call is TRBV7-3, the J call TRBJ2-1; D gene ambiguous. The CDR3 loop spans 16 amino acids. Trimming removed 5 bases from V and 0 bases from J, with 14 bases in between. The germline gives CDR1 SGHTA, CDR2 FQGTGA.

The sample holds many counts of this clonotype. In DNA form, the CDR3 reads TGTGCCAGCAGCGCCCGACAGACGATAAATGAAGCTTTCTTT. This translates into CASSARQTINEAFF. The J gene is TRBJ1-1, the V gene TRBV7-6, with D possibly matching TRBD1 (5 bases). V lost 5 bases, J lost 7 bases, and 17 bases lay in between. The CDR3 sequence is 14 residues long. The germline V gene encodes CDR1 SGHVS and CDR2 FNYEAQ.

This clonotype was seen more than once but under ten times. The V gene is TRBV6-2 or TRBV6-3, the J gene TRBJ2-7; 8 positions match TRBD2. Germline V gene sequence: CDR1 MNHEY, CDR2 SVGEGT. V was clipped by 4 bases and J by 2 bases; unmatched bases: 10. This CDR3 has 16 amino acids. The CDR3 DNA is TGTGCCAGCAGTTCGCACGGGGGGGCCGCAACCTACGAGCAGTACTTC. Protein sequence: CASSSHGGAATYEQYF.

V is TRBV5-4 and J is TRBJ2-6; D is unclear. Trimming took off 4 bases at V and 0 bases at J, with 11 bases between the two ends. This CDR3 comprises 16 residues. The germline V gene has CDR1 SGHNT and CDR2 YYREEE (reference sequence). The CDR3 protein is CASSKPGASGANVLTF. The CDR3 DNA is TGTGCCAGCAGCAAGCCAGGCGCCTCTGGGGCCAACGTCCTGACTTTC.

This clonotype appeared many times. The V gene is TRBV20-1, the J gene TRBJ1-1; 7 positions match TRBD1. CDR3 length: 17 amino acids. Germline V lookup: CDR1 DFQATT, CDR2 SNEGSKA (reference sequence). With V trimmed by 2 bases and J by 7 bases, 19 bases remained unmatched. CDR3 sequence (DNA): TGCAGTGCTAGAAAAGGGGGCGCCGGAGCCGGGTCCGGTGAAGCTTTCTTT. This gives the protein CSARKGGAGAGSGEAFF.

This chain joins TRBV15 and TRBJ1-4, with 7 bases that match TRBD1. The CDR3 contains 13 residues. Germline-derived CDR1 and CDR2 are LNHNV and YYDKDF (reference sequence). The J segment lost 8 bases and the V segment lost 4 bases, leaving 4 bases of the junction unmatched. The CDR3 DNA reads as TGTGCCACCAGCACAAACAGGGGAGAAAAACTGTTTTTT. Its translation: CATSTNRGEKLFF.

This clonotype was counted at least ten times. The junction differs from germline at one of its ends, possibly a read error. The J gene is TRBJ2-7, the V gene TRBV9; TRBD1 matches 8 bases. Germline V CDR1 and CDR2: SGDLS, YYNGEE. The CDR3 length is 12 residues. The CDR3 is CASSVASGQVFF. As DNA, the CDR3 is TGTGCCAGCAGCGTAGCGTCGGGACAGGTTTTCTTC.

This clonotype was observed a handful of times. This sequence joins TRBV30 and TRBJ2-2; D remains ambiguous. Deletions cut 3 bases from V and 1 base from J, with 9 bases between. This CDR3 contains 14 residues. The germline V gene has CDR1 GTSNPN and CDR2 SVGIG (reference sequence). The CDR3 DNA sequence: TGTGCCTGGAGCTTTCCGAGGAACACCGGGGAGCTGTTTTTT. It yields the protein CAWSFPRNTGELFF.

This clonotype was counted many times. CDR3 DNA sequence: TGTGCCAGCAGTGAAGCGGGTGAGCAGTTCTTC. Its protein product is CASSEAGEQFF. This chain connects TRBV2 to TRBJ2-1, with unresolved D. V was cut by 0 bases and J by 9 bases, with 3 bases left in between. CDR3 length: 11 residues. CDR1 SNHLY and CDR2 FYNNEI come from the germline V gene.

This clonotype was picked up many times. The chain is built from TRBV7-3 and TRBJ1-1; perhaps TRBD1 as D (5 bases). The germline V gene has CDR1 SGHTA and CDR2 FQGTGA. The CDR3 is 13 amino acids. V lost 1 base and J lost 3, with 6 bases in between. This CDR3 reads CASSLSRDTEAFF. The CDR3 DNA sequence: TGTGCCAGCAGCTTAAGCAGGGACACTGAAGCTTTCTTT.

This clonotype was seen many times. The chain is built from TRBV6-5 and TRBJ1-6, with a tentative D call TRBD1 (5 bases). V was cut by 6 bases and J by 10 bases, with 16 bases left in between. Per germline, CDR1 MNHEY and CDR2 SVGAGI. This CDR3 has 14 amino acids. This CDR3 is CASRRGESRSPLHF. In DNA form, the CDR3 reads TGTGCCAGCAGGAGAGGGGAGTCGAGGTCACCCCTCCACTTT.

This clonotype has ten or more counts. The chain is built from TRBV18 and TRBJ1-4; TRBD1 might be the D (6 bases). The germline V gene has CDR1 KGHSH and CDR2 LQKENI. With 3 bases removed from V and 0 bases from J, the gap between germline ends came to 14 bases. The CDR3 length is 17 residues. The CDR3 loop reads CASSPLGQPATNEKLFF. DNA for the CDR3: TGTGCCAGCTCACCCCTCGGACAGCCTGCAACTAATGAAAAACTGTTTTTT.

The chain uses TRBV6-2 or TRBV6-3 and TRBJ1-2; the match to TRBD1 covers 7 bases. Germline trimming cut 0 bases from V and 8 bases from J; bases unmatched to any gene: 6. Per the germline V gene, CDR1 is MNHEY and CDR2 is SVGEGT. The CDR3 covers 14 residues. The CDR3 nucleotides are TGTGCCAGCAGTTACTCAAGGACAGGCGGCGGCTACACCTTC. Encoded protein: CASSYSRTGGGYTF.

J is TRBJ1-1 and V is TRBV13; D remains unclear. Germline values: CDR1 PRHDT, CDR2 FYEKMQ (reference sequence). This CDR3 contains 13 residues. Trimming left V 2 bases short and J 4 bases short, with 8 bases between. The CDR3 sequence: CASSLNPGTEAFF. The CDR3 DNA is TGTGCCAGCAGCTTAAATCCCGGCACTGAAGCTTTCTTT.

This clonotype was recorded a few times. This rearrangement joins TRBV29-1 to TRBJ2-7; D could derive from TRBD1 or TRBD2 (5 bases each). The CDR3 totals 13 residues. V lost 4 bases, J lost 6 bases, and 16 bases lay in between. The germline gives CDR1 SQVTM, CDR2 ANQGSEA. The CDR3 DNA reads TGCAGCGTTGTGGCAGGGAGATTCTTCGAGCAGTACTTC. This gives the protein CSVVAGRFFEQYF.

This clonotype was observed a few times. V and J are TRBV5-1 and TRBJ1-5, with D uncertain. Trimming took 1 base from V and 4 from J, leaving 9 bases between them. This CDR3 is 14 amino acids long. In germline, CDR1 is SGHRS, CDR2 YFSETQ. For the CDR3, the DNA is TGCGCCAGCAGCTTGTCTAGGGCGAATCAGCCCCAGCATTTT. This codes for CASSLSRANQPQHF.

Ten or more counts support this clonotype. The J gene is TRBJ2-5, the V gene TRBV7-9; no firm D call. Germline V gives CDR1 SEHNR, CDR2 FQNEAQ (reference sequence). V lost 5 bases, J lost 3 bases, and 10 bases lay in between. The CDR3 has 13 residues. The CDR3 nucleotides read TGTGCCAGCAGCGGGGTGGCTGAAGAGACCCAGTACTTC. This codes for CASSGVAEETQYF. Full variable domain (remainder filled in from reference TRBV7-9 and TRBJ2-5): DTGVSQNPRHKITKRGQNVTFRCDPISEHNRLYWYRQTLGQGPEFLTYFQNEAQLEKSRLLSDRFSAERPKGSFSTLEIQRTEQGDSAMYLCASSGVAEETQYFGPGTRLLVL.

This clonotype appeared many times. The rearrangement uses TRBV7-6 and TRBJ2-1; no definite D call. The CDR3 is made up of 15 amino acids. The V gene lost 5 bases and the J gene lost 3 bases, with 14 bases spanning the gap. CDR1 and CDR2 from the germline V gene are SGHVS and FNYEAQ. The CDR3 nucleotides are TGTGCCAGCAGCGCCAGAGTGGACGACTACAATGAGCAGTTCTTC. Translating it yields CASSARVDDYNEQFF.

This clonotype was seen repeatedly, ten times or more. The chain combines TRBV18 with TRBJ1-2, with D perhaps TRBD1 (6 bases). The V end lost 2 bases, the J end lost 0 bases, and 16 bases lay between the germline ends. The CDR3 extends over 17 amino acids. The germline V gene has CDR1 KGHSH and CDR2 LQKENI. The CDR3 loop reads CASSPADSILANYGYTF. In nucleotides, the CDR3 is TGTGCCAGCTCACCAGCGGACAGCATCCTTGCTAACTATGGCTACACCTTC.

This clonotype occurred a few times. The V call is TRBV11-3, the J call TRBJ1-1; D perhaps matches TRBD1 (6 bases). The CDR3 runs to 13 residues. Trimming removed 5 bases at V and 5 bases at J, with 12 bases between. Germline V CDR1 and CDR2: SGHNT, YENEEA. CDR3: CASSPHRVTEAFF. DNA of the CDR3: TGTGCCAGCAGCCCACACAGGGTTACTGAAGCTTTCTTT.

This clonotype came up many times. The V gene is TRBV10-3, the J gene TRBJ2-1; TRBD2 aligns across 9 bases. V was pared by 5 bases and J by 0 bases, with 5 bases of the junction left unmatched. Germline V gives CDR1 ENHRY, CDR2 SYGVKD. The CDR3 length is 16 residues. CDR3 DNA sequence: TGTGCCATCAGTCCGGTGACTAGCGGCTCCTACAATGAGCAGTTCTTC. Translating gives CAISPVTSGSYNEQFF.

The chain's CDR3 is CASSLGSPRETQYF. DNA for the CDR3: TGCGCCAGCAGCTTAGGGTCCCCCCGGGAGACCCAGTACTTC. The gene calls are TRBV5-1 and TRBJ2-5, with no clear D. Trimming took off 2 bases at V and 5 bases at J, with 13 bases between the two ends. Looked up from germline, CDR1 is SGHRS and CDR2 is YFSETQ. This CDR3 has 14 amino acids.

The genes are TRBV2 and TRBJ1-3, with a weak D call TRBD1 (5 bases). V was cut by 8 bases and J by 2 bases, with 7 bases left in between. The germline V gene encodes CDR1 SNHLY and CDR2 FYNNEI. The CDR3 length is 12 residues. The CDR3 loop is CASRGPGNTIYF. CDR3 nucleotide sequence: TGTGCCAGCCGGGGACCTGGAAACACCATATATTTT.

The chain combines TRBV29-1 with TRBJ1-1, with TRBD1 matching 7 bases. The CDR3 spans 13 residues. With V trimmed by 4 bases and J by 5 bases, 7 bases remained unmatched. Germline-derived CDR1 and CDR2 are SQVTM and ANQGSEA. The CDR3 loop is CSVGRQGDTEAFF. In DNA form, the CDR3 reads TGCAGCGTTGGAAGGCAGGGGGATACTGAAGCTTTCTTT.